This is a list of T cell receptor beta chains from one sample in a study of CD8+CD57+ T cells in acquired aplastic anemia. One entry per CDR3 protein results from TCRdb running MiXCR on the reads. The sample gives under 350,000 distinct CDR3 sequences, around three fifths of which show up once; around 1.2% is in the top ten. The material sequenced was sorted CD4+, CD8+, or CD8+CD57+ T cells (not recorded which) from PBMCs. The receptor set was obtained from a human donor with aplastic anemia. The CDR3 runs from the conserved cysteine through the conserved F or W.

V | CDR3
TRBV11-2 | CASSRQGASGEQYF
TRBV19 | CASKLAGNTEAFF
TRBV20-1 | CSARLGVRDYGYTF
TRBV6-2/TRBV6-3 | CASASLAGGVNEQFF
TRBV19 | CASKRGGDIETQYF
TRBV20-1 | CSARGGQGNQPQHF
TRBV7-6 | CASSTRGLNEQYF
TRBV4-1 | CASSNGQGGWSNQPQHF
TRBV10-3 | CAISDVGLGDTQYF
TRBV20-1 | CSAGRRESDTQYF
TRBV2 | CASSKTGTSDEQYF
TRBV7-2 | CASSPNFMGQGRISPLHF
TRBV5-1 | CASSLARVNTEAFF
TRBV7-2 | CASSLVAGQASYEQYF
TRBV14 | CASSLTGASTIYF
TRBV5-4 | CASSLGTTGTGELFF
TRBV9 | CASSLVRADSGYTF
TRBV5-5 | CASPNNEAFF
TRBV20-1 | CSASRLQGEAFF
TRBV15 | CATSRDPWRNTEAFF
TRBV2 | CASNNVRSSEQFF
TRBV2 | CASSESLAANTGELFF
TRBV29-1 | CSVPDRGNGYTF
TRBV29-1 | CSVEVDTQYF
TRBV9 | CASSPEGGLASGTGELFF
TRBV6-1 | CASSEAPGTSPLHF
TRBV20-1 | CSAKREVSGHNEQFF
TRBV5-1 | CASSRSRSTDTQYF
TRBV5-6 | CASSPTGTYDTQYF
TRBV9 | CASMGRVNTGELFF
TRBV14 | CASSQAWGWDEQFF
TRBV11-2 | CASSLNSGLAQETQYF
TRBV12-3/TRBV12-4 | CASSWGQGLGGELFF
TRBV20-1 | CSARLTDMNTGAFF
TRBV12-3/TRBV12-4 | CASSMTSGEQFF
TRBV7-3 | CASSPLGGPADTQYF
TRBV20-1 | CSARFLAAFYNEQFF
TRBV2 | CAVKTGTGDTQYF
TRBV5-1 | CASSLGNTDTQYF
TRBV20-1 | CSAKTLGPTEFF
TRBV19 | CASSPGPRETQYF
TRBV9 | CASSVEGSGSTYEQYF
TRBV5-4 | CASSLGLGGQETQYF
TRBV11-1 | CASSLLTGTSGYEQYF
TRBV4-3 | CASSQEPSGVSTDTQYF
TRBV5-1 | CASSLERMMNTEAFF
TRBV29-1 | CSVGQGRQPQHF
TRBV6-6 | CASSSDYIYEQYF
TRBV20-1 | CSAITGVSYEQYF
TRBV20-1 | CSAGRVLAKNIQYF
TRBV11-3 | CASKLSGANVLTEAFF
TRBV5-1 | CASSLWGAIYEQYF